Listed below are T cell receptor beta chains from one sample, sequenced in a study of OX40 agonist ivuxolimab in advanced cancers. Measured with immunoSEQ multiplex PCR; TCRdb has only the in-frame clones, and not every one. The sample lists 86,000 or so clones, almost 95% occurring once. The sequencing used CD4+ or CD8+ T cells sorted from blood, collected in a trial of the OX40 agonist ivuxolimab. These receptors were obtained from an adult with an advanced solid tumor such as melanoma, head and neck, liver or kidney cancer. Each CDR3 is given with its conserved first and last residue. D genes are given only for firm matches.

d_call	v_call	j_call	cdr3_aa	cdr3_nt
.	TRBV5-4	TRBJ2-7	CASSTMTGERGEQYF	TGTGCCAGCAGCACTATGACAGGCGAAAGGGGGGAGCAGTACTTC
TRBD1	TRBV2	TRBJ2-5	CASSDRTGEETQYF	TGTGCCAGCAGTGACAGGACAGGGGAAGAGACCCAGTACTTC
.	TRBV18	TRBJ1-5	CASSPGVGTQNQPQHF	TGTGCCAGCTCACCAGGAGTAGGGACACAGAATCAGCCCCAGCATTTT
TRBD1	TRBV5-4	TRBJ2-3	CASSTGTGTDTQYF	TGTGCCAGCAGCACCGGGACAGGCACAGATACGCAGTATTTT
TRBD1	TRBV5-1	TRBJ1-1	CASRNGDRFTDSNTEAFF	TGCGCCAGCAGAAATGGGGACAGATTTACGGATTCGAACACTGAAGCTTTCTTT
.	TRBV7-9	TRBJ2-1	CASSLRGSGYNEQFF	TGTGCCAGCAGCTTACGGGGTAGCGGCTACAATGAGCAGTTCTTC
TRBD2	TRBV4-2	TRBJ2-7	CASSQGGGSSYEQYF	TGTGCCAGCAGCCAAGGGGGGGGGAGCTCCTACGAGCAGTACTTC
.	TRBV6-5	TRBJ1-1	CASSGPDQNTEAFF	TGTGCCAGCAGCGGACCCGACCAGAACACTGAAGCTTTCTTT
.	TRBV5-6	TRBJ2-3	CASSWALVSTDTQYF	TGTGCCAGCAGCTGGGCTCTTGTCTCCACAGATACGCAGTATTTT
.	TRBV7-9	TRBJ2-3	CASLDLDTQYF	TGTGCCAGCCTGGATTTGGATACGCAGTATTTT
.	TRBV18	TRBJ1-1	CASSKQEMNTEAFF	TGTGCCAGCTCAAAACAAGAAATGAACACTGAAGCTTTCTTT
TRBD2	TRBV19	TRBJ2-3	CASNQRESGDTQYF	TGTGCCAGTAATCAGCGGGAGTCGGGAGATACGCAGTATTTT
.	TRBV18	TRBJ1-1	CASSPGRVLNTEAFF	TGTGCCAGCTCTCCGGGGAGAGTGCTAAACACTGAAGCTTTCTTT
TRBD1	TRBV10-2	TRBJ2-1	CASSEGGTGRNEQFF	TGCGCCAGCAGTGAGGGGGGGACAGGGAGGAATGAGCAGTTCTTC
.	TRBV6-1	TRBJ1-5	CASTGWGAHQPQHF	TGTGCCAGCACAGGGTGGGGAGCGCATCAGCCCCAGCATTTT
TRBD1	TRBV5-4	TRBJ1-1	CASSFRGQGTEAFF	TGTGCCAGCAGCTTCAGGGGGCAGGGGACTGAAGCTTTCTTT